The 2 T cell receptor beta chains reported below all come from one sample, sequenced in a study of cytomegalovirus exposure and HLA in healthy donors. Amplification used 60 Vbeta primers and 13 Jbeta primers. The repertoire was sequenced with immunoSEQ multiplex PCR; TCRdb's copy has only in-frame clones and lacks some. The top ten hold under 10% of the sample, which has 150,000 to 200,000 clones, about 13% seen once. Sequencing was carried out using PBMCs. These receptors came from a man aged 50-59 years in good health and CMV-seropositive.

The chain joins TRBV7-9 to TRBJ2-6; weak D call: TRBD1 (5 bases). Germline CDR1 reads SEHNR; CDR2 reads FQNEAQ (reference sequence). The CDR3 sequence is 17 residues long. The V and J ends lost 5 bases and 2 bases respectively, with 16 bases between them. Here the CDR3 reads CASSPHGWGAGANVLTF. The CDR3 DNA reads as TGTGCCAGCAGCCCCCACGGGTGGGGCGCTGGGGCCAACGTCCTGACTTTC.

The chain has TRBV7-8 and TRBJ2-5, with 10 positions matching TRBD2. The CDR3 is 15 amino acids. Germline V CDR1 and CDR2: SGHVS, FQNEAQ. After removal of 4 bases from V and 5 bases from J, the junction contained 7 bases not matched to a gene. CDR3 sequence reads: CASSSSGGALETQYF. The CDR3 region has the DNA TGTGCCAGCAGCTCCAGCGGGGGGGCCTTGGAGACCCAGTACTTC.